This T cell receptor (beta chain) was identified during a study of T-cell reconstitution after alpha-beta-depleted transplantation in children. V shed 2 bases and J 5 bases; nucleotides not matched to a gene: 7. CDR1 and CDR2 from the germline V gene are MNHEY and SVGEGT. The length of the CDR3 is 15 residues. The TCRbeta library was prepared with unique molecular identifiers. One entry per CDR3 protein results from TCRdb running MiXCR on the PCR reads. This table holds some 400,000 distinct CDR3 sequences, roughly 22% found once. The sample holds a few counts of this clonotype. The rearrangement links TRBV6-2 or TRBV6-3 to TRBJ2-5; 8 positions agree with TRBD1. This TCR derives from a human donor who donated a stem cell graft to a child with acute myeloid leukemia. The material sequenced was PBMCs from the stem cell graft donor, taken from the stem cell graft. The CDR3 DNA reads TGTGCCAGCAGTTACGCCAGGGGGCGAGTTGAGACCCAGTACTTC. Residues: CASSYARGRVETQYF.